One and the same sample provided the 26 T cell receptor beta chains below, sequenced in a study of T cells in Graves' hyperthyroidism and ophthalmopathy. Authors of the study amplified TCR beta CDR3 regions from RNA transcripts. The HTBI primer set served for first-round RT-PCR of the TCR CDR3. MiXCR was run by TCRdb on the multiplex PCR reads, yielding one entry per CDR3 protein. This table has roughly 600,000 distinct CDR3 sequences, 13% to 15% appearing once. Material for sequencing was blood. The source of these receptors is a woman aged 45 to 65 with Graves' ophthalmopathy.

The rearrangement joins TRBV27 to TRBJ1-1; the D gene is possibly TRBD1 (6 bases). The CDR3 spans 14 residues. V lost 5 bases, J lost 0 bases, and 10 bases lay in between. Germline V gives CDR1 MNHEY, CDR2 SMNVEV (reference sequence). The DNA for the CDR3 is TGTGCCAGCAGTAAAGGGACAATGAACACTGAAGCTTTCTTT. Protein product: CASSKGTMNTEAFF.

Many counts were recorded for this clonotype. The gene calls are TRBV7-2 and TRBJ1-2; TRBD1 matches 9 bases. The CDR3 has 15 amino acids. Per the germline V gene, CDR1 is SGHTA and CDR2 is FQGNSA. The ends lost 5 bases at V and 5 bases at J; junction bases unmatched: 9. CDR3 sequence reads: CASSLPPGQGYGYTF. The CDR3 DNA reads TGTGCCAGCAGCCTTCCACCGGGACAGGGTTATGGCTACACCTTC.

This clonotype was seen only a few times. The V gene is TRBV10-3, the J gene TRBJ2-5; the D call may be TRBD1 or TRBD2 (5 bases each). CDR1 ENHRY and CDR2 SYGVKD come from the germline V gene. V lost 0 bases and J lost 3, with 14 bases in between. The CDR3 sequence is 16 residues long. CDR3 in amino acids: CAISESTAPGKETQYF. In DNA, the CDR3 is TGTGCCATCAGTGAGTCGACAGCCCCGGGGAAAGAGACCCAGTACTTC.

The gene calls are TRBV19 and TRBJ2-4, with TRBD2 as a possible D gene (6 bases). Germline values: CDR1 LNHDA, CDR2 SQIVND (reference sequence). The CDR3 is made up of 14 amino acids. Trimming took off 7 bases at V and 5 bases at J, with 15 bases between the two ends. In DNA form, the CDR3 reads TGTGCCAGTAACCGACTAGGGCGCGAAAACATTCAGTACTTC. Translating it yields CASNRLGRENIQYF.

This chain connects TRBV19 to TRBJ1-2, with D unresolved. With 6 bases removed from V and 5 bases from J, the gap between germline ends came to 10 bases. The CDR3 loop spans 12 amino acids. The germline gives CDR1 LNHDA, CDR2 SQIVND (reference sequence). CDR3 in amino acids: CASRPTGYGYTF. In nucleotides, the CDR3 is TGTGCCAGTAGGCCCACGGGGTATGGCTACACCTTC.

This clonotype was picked up many times. The chain joins TRBV4-2 to TRBJ2-3; a weak D match, TRBD1 (6 bases). V lost 3 bases and J lost 3, with 10 bases in between. The CDR3 has 14 residues. Germline V gene sequence: CDR1 LGHNA, CDR2 YNFKEQ. As DNA, the CDR3 is TGTGCCAGCAGCCAGGGGGCGTCAACAGATACGCAGTATTTT. Translation: CASSQGASTDTQYF.

This chain joins TRBV11-2 and TRBJ2-5; TRBD2 matches at 10 bases. J gave up 3 bases and V 1 base, and 8 bases lay outside the gene matches. The CDR3 spans 17 residues. Per the germline V gene, CDR1 is SGHAT and CDR2 is FQNNGV. The CDR3 nucleotides are TGTGCCAGCAGCTTAGGGGTTCTAGCGGGAGACAAAGAGACCCAGTACTTC. It yields the protein CASSLGVLAGDKETQYF. The entire variable domain, with the rest obtained from reference TRBV11-2 and TRBJ2-5, is as follows: EAGVAQSPRYKIIEKRQSVAFWCNPISGHATLYWYQQILGQGPKLLIQFQNNGVVDDSQLPKDRFSAERLKGVDSTLKIQPAKLEDSAVYLCASSLGVLAGDKETQYFGPGTRLLVL.

At least ten counts were recorded for this clonotype. V and J are TRBV12-5 and TRBJ1-5; D uncertain. The V gene lost 2 bases and the J gene lost 7 bases, with 15 bases spanning the gap. Germline V gives CDR1 LGHNT, CDR2 FRNRAP. The CDR3 has 15 residues. The chain's CDR3 is CASGLSRGGRQPQHF. DNA of the CDR3: TGTGCTAGTGGTTTGTCACGAGGAGGAAGGCAGCCCCAGCATTTT.

This clonotype was found many times. The chain links TRBV10-3 to TRBJ1-1; a weak D match, TRBD1 (6 bases). CDR3 length: 14 residues. Trimming stripped 6 bases from V and 0 bases from J, with 11 bases between. Germline CDR1 ENHRY, CDR2 SYGVKD. The CDR3 sequence is CAIRDRFMNTEAFF. CDR3 bases: TGTGCCATCAGGGACAGATTCATGAACACTGAAGCTTTCTTT.

The chain joins TRBV6-1 to TRBJ2-7; 7 bases fit TRBD2. The germline CDR1 and CDR2 sequences are MNHNS and SASEGT. V lost 6 bases, J lost 1 base, and 6 bases stayed unmatched. This CDR3 spans 14 amino acids. The CDR3 sequence: CASRISGQSYEQYF. The CDR3 DNA reads as TGTGCCAGCAGAATTAGCGGGCAATCCTACGAGCAGTACTTC.

This clonotype was seen only a few times. The V and J genes are TRBV4-2 and TRBJ2-7; 9 positions agree with TRBD2. V gave up 5 bases and J gave up 3 bases; unmatched junction bases: 5. This CDR3 is built from 14 residues. Germline V gene data show CDR1 as LGHNA and CDR2 as YNFKEQ. The CDR3 loop reads CASSGASGDYEQYF. The CDR3 DNA is TGTGCCAGCAGCGGGGCTAGCGGGGACTACGAGCAGTACTTC.

In this sample, this clonotype turned up many times. This chain connects TRBV5-1 to TRBJ1-2, with D perhaps TRBD1 (5 bases). In germline, CDR1 is SGHRS, CDR2 YFSETQ. CDR3 size: 14 residues. Trimming took 4 bases from V and 3 from J, leaving 13 bases between them. CDR3 amino acids: CASSGLRDDYGYTF. CDR3 in DNA: TGCGCCAGCAGCGGTTTAAGGGACGACTATGGCTACACCTTC.

This clonotype was seen once. The chain combines TRBV28 with TRBJ2-1, with a weak D call TRBD2 (5 bases). V was shortened by 2 bases and J by 5 bases, with 13 bases between the two germline ends. The CDR3 totals 15 residues. Germline V gives CDR1 MDHEN, CDR2 SYDVKM. CDR3 DNA sequence: TGTGCCAGCAGTTTAGATCTCGAGGGAAACAATGAGCAGTTCTTC. This sequence encodes CASSLDLEGNNEQFF.

This clonotype was seen more than once but under ten times. The chain links TRBV12-3 or TRBV12-4 to TRBJ1-4, with 7 positions matching TRBD1. Trimming at V came to 5 bases and at J to 3 bases, leaving 6 bases not matched to a gene. The CDR3 totals 15 residues. CDR3 sequence reads: CASSIRQGPNEKLFF. CDR3 bases: TGTGCCAGCAGTATTCGACAGGGACCTAATGAAAAACTGTTTTTT.

This clonotype is a singleton in its sample. The V call is TRBV6-2 or TRBV6-3, the J call TRBJ2-5; TRBD2 matches at 13 bases. J lost 5 bases, V lost 6 bases, and 9 bases had no gene match. The germline V gene encodes CDR1 MNHEY and CDR2 SVGEGT. CDR3 length: 16 residues. The CDR3 DNA reads TGTGCCAGCAGCCGCTGGACTAGCGGGAGTACCGAGACCCAGTACTTC. The encoded protein is CASSRWTSGSTETQYF.

This clonotype was picked up many times. The rearrangement links TRBV7-9 to TRBJ2-7; 8 bases are a match to TRBD2. Trimming cost V 5 bases and J 2 bases; bases outside gene matches: 11. There are 16 residues in the CDR3. The V gene's germline CDR1 is SEHNR and CDR2 FQNEAQ (reference sequence). DNA for the CDR3: TGTGCCAGCAGCCACCTGAGCGGGAGTCGGACCTACGAGCAGTACTTC. Protein product: CASSHLSGSRTYEQYF.

This clonotype occurred a few times. The chain links TRBV27 to TRBJ2-3, with TRBD2 matching 11 bases. Trimming took 4 bases from V and 6 from J; bases not matched to a gene: 15. Looked up from germline, CDR1 is MNHEY and CDR2 is SMNVEV (reference sequence). This CDR3 is 18 amino acids long. CDR3 loop: CASSSFFGLAGGGDTQYF. The CDR3 DNA sequence: TGTGCCAGCAGTTCTTTTTTCGGACTAGCGGGCGGGGGGGATACGCAGTATTTT.

The CDR3 protein is CASSHVPGGSGELFF. The CDR3 nucleotides read TGTGCCAGCAGTCACGTTCCGGGAGGGTCCGGGGAGCTGTTTTTT. This chain uses TRBV6-5 with TRBJ2-2; TRBD2 agrees at 8 bases. Germline CDR1 and CDR2: MNHEY and SVGAGI. The CDR3 length is 15 residues. Trimming removed 5 bases from V and 6 bases from J; junction bases left unmatched: 8.

The genes are TRBV7-9 and TRBJ2-7, with D possibly being TRBD2 (13 bases). Per germline, CDR1 SEHNR and CDR2 FQNEAQ (reference sequence). The germline V and J ends were trimmed by 5 bases and 2 bases, with 43 bases remaining between them. The CDR3 is 24 amino acids. The CDR3 DNA reads as TGTGCCAGCAGCGCGCGGGACAGGGGGCGAGGGGGACTAGCGGGAACCCGCGTCCCCTACGAGCAGTACTTC. Translation gives CASSARDRGRGGLAGTRVPYEQYF.

This clonotype was counted many times. The rearrangement joins TRBV12-3 or TRBV12-4 to TRBJ1-1; D might be TRBD1 (6 bases). Deletions cut 6 bases from V and 1 base from J, with 15 bases between. CDR3 length equals 15 residues. The CDR3 nucleotides read TGTGCCAGCAGCTGGACAGATCTTCGGAACACTGAAGCTTTCTTT. This sequence encodes CASSWTDLRNTEAFF.

The V and J genes are TRBV9 and TRBJ2-5; maybe TRBD2 (7 bases). V was clipped by 0 bases and J by 5 bases, with 17 bases between them. The germline CDR1 and CDR2 sequences are SGDLS and YYNGEE. This CDR3 has 16 amino acids. The DNA for the CDR3 is TGTGCCAGCAGCGTAGCTGGGGGGGGGGCAAGGGAGACCCAGTACTTC. Amino acids: CASSVAGGGARETQYF.

This clonotype appeared many times. J is TRBJ2-7 and V is TRBV15; 10 positions match TRBD2. CDR1 LNHNV and CDR2 YYDKDF come from the germline V gene (reference sequence). This CDR3 has 16 amino acids. Trimming took 2 bases from V and 3 from J; bases not matched to a gene: 7. CDR3 DNA sequence: TGTGCCACCAGCAGAATTCTAGCGGGAGATGGCTACGAGCAGTACTTC. Translation gives CATSRILAGDGYEQYF.

This clonotype was recorded a few times. This chain uses TRBV6-1 with TRBJ1-4; the D is unclear. CDR1 and CDR2 (germline): MNHNS, SASEGT. Trimming shortened V by 5 bases and J by 8 bases, and 15 bases separated the two germline ends. There are 14 residues in the CDR3. The CDR3 sequence: CASSSWATGEKLFF. The CDR3 nucleotides read TGTGCCAGCAGTTCATGGGCAACGGGCGAAAAACTGTTTTTT.

For the CDR3, the DNA is TGTGCCATCAAGTCAGGGGGATCCTACGAGCAGTACTTC. This sequence encodes CAIKSGGSYEQYF. The rearrangement uses TRBV10-3 and TRBJ2-7; the match to TRBD1 covers 7 bases. The V gene end was trimmed by 7 bases and the J gene end by 1 base; junction bases not matched to a gene: 4. CDR1 and CDR2 from the germline V gene are ENHRY and SYGVKD. The CDR3 is 13 residues long.

There are a few counts of this clonotype. This chain joins TRBV3-1 and TRBJ2-1; 16 bases fit TRBD2. Trimming removed 0 bases from V and 7 bases from J; junction bases left unmatched: 9. Germline V CDR1 and CDR2: LGHDT, YNNKEL (reference sequence). The CDR3 length is 19 residues. DNA of the CDR3: TGTGCCAGCAGCCAAGATCAAGGGACTAGCGGGAGGGCCTGGAATGAGCAGTTCTTC. Translating it yields CASSQDQGTSGRAWNEQFF.

V usage is TRBV6-1 and J usage is TRBJ2-1; possibly TRBD2 for D (5 bases). V was pared by 6 bases and J by 12 bases, with 18 bases between. The CDR3 consists of 13 residues. Germline V gene data show CDR1 as MNHNS and CDR2 as SASEGT. This CDR3 is CASSPARLLGQFF. CDR3 bases: TGTGCCAGCAGCCCTGCACGACTACTGGGGCAGTTCTTC.